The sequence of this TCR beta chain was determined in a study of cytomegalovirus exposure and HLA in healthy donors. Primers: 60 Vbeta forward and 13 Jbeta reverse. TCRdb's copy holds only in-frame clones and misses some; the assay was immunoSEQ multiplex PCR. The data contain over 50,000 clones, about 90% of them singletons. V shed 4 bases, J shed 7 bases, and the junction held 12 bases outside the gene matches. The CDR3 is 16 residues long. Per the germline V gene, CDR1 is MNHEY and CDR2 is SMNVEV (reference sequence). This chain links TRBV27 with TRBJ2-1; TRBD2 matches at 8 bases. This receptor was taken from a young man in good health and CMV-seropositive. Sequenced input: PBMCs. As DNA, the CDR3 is TGTGCCAGCAGTTCGGGGCGGCTAGCGGGTCGGAATGAGCAGTTCTTC. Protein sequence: CASSSGRLAGRNEQFF.